This T cell receptor beta chain is from a study of cytomegalovirus exposure and HLA in healthy donors. Study results and caveats: Several of the most significant clusters appeared linked to common viral pathogens, based on a later analysis.

PCR amplification relied on 60 Vbeta primers (plus 13 Jbeta primers). Produced via immunoSEQ multiplex PCR; TCRdb's table is partial and in-frame only. The table lists 100,000 or so clones, 70% to 85% of them singletons. As for this clone: What it binds is not known.

The clonotype originates from a man between 18 and 29 years old in good health and CMV-seronegative. The sample was PBMCs.

The CDR3, as DNA: TGTGCCAGCAGTTTAACCGGAGGGACTGAAGCTTTCTTT. It yields the protein CASSLTGGTEAFF. The V and J genes are TRBV27 and TRBJ1-1; D call uncertain. The V end lost 2 bases, the J end lost 5 bases, and 9 bases lay between the germline ends. Germline V lookup: CDR1 MNHEY, CDR2 SMNVEV (reference sequence). The CDR3 spans 13 residues.